This T cell receptor beta chain derives from a study of cytomegalovirus exposure and HLA in healthy donors. Findings and caveats of the study: When analyzed later, the rates of TCR association showed variation by HLA locus, with DRB1 the most and HLA-C the fewest. Segments of the TCR beta V type were, in most cases, productive about 90% or about 30% of the time in an earlier analysis.

Unmatched junction bases numbered 5, after V lost 0 bases and J lost 2 bases. This CDR3 is built from 15 residues. Germline-derived CDR1 and CDR2 are SGHNT and YYREEE (reference sequence). A multiplex PCR was run with 60 Vbeta primers and 13 Jbeta primers. Using immunoSEQ multiplex PCR, the repertoire was profiled, and TCRdb retains in-frame clones only, with some absent. The sample yields roughly 99,000 clones, about four fifths seen once. In the case of this clone: The target antigen is unknown.

Donors likely had unrecorded immune exposures despite being nominally healthy when sampled. V usage is TRBV5-4 and J usage is TRBJ2-7, with 7 bases matching TRBD1. The sample comprised PBMCs. The sequence was obtained from a woman between 40 and 50 years old in good health and CMV-seronegative. The CDR3, as DNA: TGTGCCAGCAGCTTGGCCGGGACAGACCCCTACGAGCAGTACTTC. Encoded protein: CASSLAGTDPYEQYF.